Below, 21 T cell receptor beta chains from the same sample are listed, as sequenced in a study of CD8 T cells in ankylosing spondylitis. The study's findings and limits: Among TCR beta sequences, a motif of eight highly homologous variants appeared characteristic of ankylosing spondylitis blood.

One entry per CDR3 protein, called by TCRdb with MiXCR from the 5' RACE reads. The sample lists around 490,000 distinct CDR3 sequences, approximately 5% occurring once. For these receptors, no antigen is known. The sample consisted of blood, either unsorted or a sorted T cell fraction (not recorded which). These receptors all stem from a male donor with ankylosing spondylitis.

In nucleotides, the CDR3 is TGCGCCAGCAGCTTGGGAGTGGGGTTAACAGAGACCCAGTACTTC. It translates to CASSLGVGLTETQYF. The genes are TRBV5-1 and TRBJ2-5; no reliable D call. The CDR3 runs 15 residues. The germline gives CDR1 SGHRS, CDR2 YFSETQ. V was shortened by 0 bases and J by 4 bases, with 13 bases between the two germline ends. Full variable domain (rest looked up from reference TRBV5-1 and TRBJ2-5): KAGVTQTPRYLIKTRGQQVTLSCSPISGHRSVSWYQQTPGQGLQFLFEYFSETQRNKGNFPGRFSGRQFSNSRSEMNVSTLELGDSALYLCASSLGVGLTETQYFGPGTRLLVL.

This clonotype was picked up many times. J is TRBJ1-1 and V is TRBV7-9; D is undetermined. The germline CDR1 and CDR2 sequences are SEHNR and FQNEAQ (reference sequence). This CDR3 is 13 amino acids long. V lost 3 bases, J lost 3 bases, and 8 bases lay in between. The CDR3 here is CASSFQQDTEAFF. The DNA of the CDR3 is TGTGCCAGCAGCTTCCAGCAGGACACTGAAGCTTTCTTT.

In its sample, this clonotype was seen a few times. V and J are TRBV7-2 and TRBJ2-5, with 7 bases matching TRBD1. V shed 5 bases, J shed 5 bases, and the junction held 8 bases outside the gene matches. This CDR3 has 14 amino acids. The germline gives CDR1 SGHTA, CDR2 FQGNSA. The CDR3 spells CASSLAGTVETQYF. CDR3 DNA: TGTGCCAGCAGCCTCGCCGGGACAGTCGAGACCCAGTACTTC. Drawing the rest from reference TRBV7-2 and TRBJ2-5, the complete variable domain is GAGVSQSPSNKVTEKGKDVELRCDPISGHTALYWYRQSLGQGLEFLIYFQGNSAPDKSGLPSDRFSAERTGGSVSTLTIQRTQQEDSAVYLCASSLAGTVETQYFGPGTRLLVL.

This clonotype was counted ten times or more. J is TRBJ1-5 and V is TRBV20-1, with no clear D. The V and J ends lost 3 bases and 7 bases respectively, with 16 bases between them. The length of the CDR3 is 14 residues. Germline CDR1 reads DFQATT; CDR2 reads SNEGSKA (reference sequence). The CDR3 nucleotides are TGCAGTGCTAGTGGGTCCTTCTCTGGGCAGCCCCAGCATTTT. It yields the protein CSASGSFSGQPQHF.

Points on this clonotype: A much more abundant neighbour one base away suggests this may be a read error. The V gene is TRBV12-3 or TRBV12-4, the J gene TRBJ2-1; 12 nucleotides line up with TRBD2. This CDR3 has 18 amino acids. DNA of the CDR3: TGTACCAGCAGTCACGCTACTAGCGGGGGGACCTCCTACAATGAGCAGTTCTTC. This sequence encodes CTSSHATSGGTSYNEQFF.

This clonotype was counted many times. V is TRBV5-1 and J is TRBJ2-7; the match to TRBD2 covers 7 bases. The CDR3 consists of 16 residues. V lost 7 bases, J lost 3 bases, and 16 bases stayed unmatched. Germline-derived CDR1 and CDR2 are SGHRS and YFSETQ. Written as DNA, the CDR3 is TGCGCCAGCTCGCTTATGGAGCGGGGAGGGGTCTACGAGCAGTACTTC. Translated: CASSLMERGGVYEQYF.

Ten or more counts support this clonotype. The rearrangement joins TRBV28 to TRBJ1-4, with 7 bases aligning to TRBD1. The CDR3 runs 16 residues. V gave up 5 bases and J gave up 3 bases; unmatched junction bases: 9. CDR1 is MDHEN, CDR2 SYDVKM, per germline. This CDR3 reads CASSPSDRVPNEKLFF. The CDR3 DNA sequence: TGTGCCAGCAGTCCAAGCGACAGGGTTCCTAATGAAAAACTGTTTTTT.

This clonotype was detected ten times or more. The J gene is TRBJ1-5, the V gene TRBV12-3 or TRBV12-4; D might be TRBD1 (5 bases). V lost 0 bases, J lost 9 bases, and 15 bases lay in between. There are 15 residues in the CDR3. DNA of the CDR3: TGTGCCAGCAGTTTAGCAGGCGGGGCCTGGGGGCCCCAGCATTTT. Protein sequence: CASSLAGGAWGPQHF.

This clonotype has ten or more counts. V is TRBV10-3 and J is TRBJ1-2; D possibly corresponds to TRBD1 (6 bases). The V gene lost 11 bases and the J gene lost 4 bases, with 17 bases spanning the gap. The CDR3 is made up of 13 amino acids. Germline values: CDR1 ENHRY, CDR2 SYGVKD. Written as DNA, the CDR3 is TGTGCCGTCGGCGGGGGGCTAAGCTATGGCTACACCTTC. Its translation is CAVGGGLSYGYTF.

This clonotype occurred a few times. This rearrangement joins TRBV7-2 to TRBJ2-5; 9 nucleotides match TRBD2. The CDR3 sequence is 16 residues long. Germline CDR1 is SGHTA and CDR2 is FQGNSA. The ends lost 5 bases at V and 0 bases at J; junction bases unmatched: 7. CDR3 DNA: TGTGCCAGCAGCGTGACTAGCGGCCCGTACCAAGAGACCCAGTACTTC. It codes for CASSVTSGPYQETQYF.

This clonotype occurred many times. This chain uses TRBV15 with TRBJ2-3; D gene ambiguous. V dropped 6 bases and J dropped 0 bases, with 7 bases sitting between them. The germline V gene encodes CDR1 LNHNV and CDR2 YYDKDF (reference sequence). CDR3 length: 13 amino acids. The CDR3 protein is CATRGSSTDTQYF. The CDR3 bases are TGTGCCACCAGGGGAAGTAGCACAGATACGCAGTATTTT.

There are many counts of this clonotype. The rearrangement joins TRBV24-1 to TRBJ2-1, with a weak D call TRBD1 (7 bases). The length of the CDR3 is 13 residues. V shed 3 bases and J shed 8 bases, with 10 bases lying between them. Germline V gives CDR1 KGHDR, CDR2 SFDVKD. The CDR3 loop reads CATSDGGGHEQFF. CDR3 nucleotides: TGTGCCACCAGTGATGGAGGGGGCCATGAGCAGTTCTTC.

Details on this clonotype: One end of the junction varies from germline; a read error may be responsible. The chain couples TRBV30 to TRBJ1-1; D is undetermined. The germline V gene encodes CDR1 GTSNPN and CDR2 SVGIG (reference sequence). This CDR3 has 19 residues. The CDR3 sequence is CAWIEAAELGGGLNTQAFF. For the CDR3, the DNA is TGTGCCTGGATAGAGGCAGCCGAACTCGGCGGCGGTTTGAACACTCAAGCTTTCTTT. Together with reference TRBV30 and TRBJ1-1, the CDR3 gives the full variable domain: SQTIHQWPATLVQPVGSPLSLECTVEGTSNPNLYWYRQAAGRGLQLLFYSVGIGQISSEVPQNLSASRPQDRQFILSSKKLLLSDSGFYLCAWIEAAELGGGLNTQAFFGQGTRLTVV.

This clonotype was counted a few times. The V call is TRBV20-1, the J call TRBJ1-2; D ambiguous. Per the germline V gene, CDR1 is DFQATT and CDR2 is SNEGSKA (reference sequence). V lost 0 bases to trimming and J lost 2 bases, with 16 bases between them. The CDR3 totals 16 residues. Here the CDR3 DNA reads TGCAGTGCTAGAGACTGGGGAGGGCATCAAAACTATGGCTACACCTTC. Protein: CSARDWGGHQNYGYTF.

This clonotype was recorded at least ten times. V usage is TRBV29-1 and J usage is TRBJ2-3; D perhaps matches TRBD1 (5 bases). The CDR3 length is 15 residues. Deletions cut 1 base from V and 3 bases from J, with 14 bases between. Germline V gene lookup returns CDR1 SQVTM and CDR2 ANQGSEA. The CDR3 region is CSVEGLKGLTDTQYF. The CDR3 DNA reads TGCAGCGTTGAAGGTTTGAAGGGGCTTACAGATACGCAGTATTTT.

Ten or more counts support this clonotype. This CDR3 reads CSVEAVLWGYTF. CDR3 sequence (DNA): TGCAGCGTTGAAGCGGTCCTTTGGGGCTACACCTTC. The chain recombines TRBV29-1 with TRBJ1-2; D is unresolved. This CDR3 has 12 amino acids. The V gene's germline CDR1 is SQVTM and CDR2 ANQGSEA. V lost 1 base, J lost 8 bases, and 11 bases lay in between.

This clonotype was counted at least ten times. The chain links TRBV5-1 to TRBJ2-3, with D possibly TRBD1 on 6 matching bases. The length of the CDR3 is 14 residues. Germline CDR1 SGHRS, CDR2 YFSETQ. V lost 6 bases to trimming and J lost 0 bases, with 11 bases between them. The CDR3 DNA reads as TGCGCCAGCAACGCAGGGGCGAGCACAGATACGCAGTATTTT. The encoded protein is CASNAGASTDTQYF.

This clonotype was recorded at least ten times. This chain links TRBV12-3 or TRBV12-4 with TRBJ2-1; tentative D call: TRBD2 (6 bases). Trimming removed 5 bases at V and 2 bases at J, with 16 bases between. The CDR3 has 16 residues. The CDR3 protein is CASSTPLALAYNEQFF. CDR3 bases: TGTGCCAGCAGTACACCACTAGCCCTCGCCTACAATGAGCAGTTCTTC.

The count of this clonotype is one. The chain recombines TRBV20-1 with TRBJ2-6, with D perhaps TRBD1 or TRBD2 (6 bases each). Germline V gene sequence: CDR1 DFQATT, CDR2 SNEGSKA (reference sequence). V shed 5 bases and J shed 0 bases, with 17 bases lying between them. The CDR3 runs to 17 residues. The CDR3 nucleotides read TGCAGTGCTCTACTGGAGGGGGACATCTCTGGGGCCAACGTCCTGACTTTC. Protein product: CSALLEGDISGANVLTF.

The chain joins TRBV28 to TRBJ2-1; possibly TRBD2 for D (6 bases). This CDR3 region has 14 residues. V lost 2 bases, J lost 15 bases, and 20 bases lay in between. Germline V gene data show CDR1 as MDHEN and CDR2 as SYDVKM. CDR3 sequence reads: CASSLSRPGSGLFF. Here the CDR3 DNA reads TGTGCCAGCAGTTTAAGTCGCCCCGGGAGCGGGTTGTTCTTC. The full variable domain, its missing parts supplied by reference TRBV28 and TRBJ2-1, is DVKVTQSSRYLVKRTGEKVFLECVQDMDHENMFWYRQDPGLGLRLIYFSYDVKMKEKGDIPEGYSVSREKKERFSLILESASTNQTSMYLCASSLSRPGSGLFFGPGTRLTVL.

V and J are TRBV4-3 and TRBJ2-5; a possible D gene is TRBD2 (5 bases). Germline V gives CDR1 LGHNA, CDR2 YSLEER. Trimming removed 0 bases at V and 9 bases at J, with 17 bases between. There are 15 residues in the CDR3. CDR3 sequence: CASSQDLGRAGAQYF. CDR3 nucleotide sequence: TGCGCCAGCAGCCAAGATTTGGGCCGGGCCGGGGCCCAGTACTTC.